The 14 T cell receptor beta chains in this list originate from one sample, sequenced in a study of memory B cells and T cells in multiple sclerosis. Only in-frame clones appear in the TCRdb table, and some are missing; sequencing was by immunoSEQ multiplex PCR. The top ten hold 1% to 1.3% of the sample, which has 35,000 to 55,000 clones, over 70% seen once. These TCRs' antigens remain unknown. Stimulus-free culture yielded autoproliferating CFSE-dim and non-proliferating CFSE-high T cells, each sequenced separately. Approximately 5x10^7 CFSE-labeled PBMCs were cultured less than eight days unstimulated, then replicate wells were pooled. Specimen: PBMCs from blood kept in culture. These TCRs come from a human donor with multiple sclerosis.

V and J are TRBV2 and TRBJ2-7, with TRBD2 as a possible D gene (6 bases). There are 15 residues in the CDR3. The V and J ends lost 3 bases and 2 bases respectively, with 14 bases between them. CDR1 SNHLY and CDR2 FYNNEI come from the germline V gene. Written as DNA, the CDR3 is TGTGCCAGCAGTGAGTATGGGGGGAGCGCCTACGAGCAGTACTTC. This translates into CASSEYGGSAYEQYF.

The chain employs TRBV4-1 and TRBJ2-4, with D unclear. The CDR3 totals 15 residues. Germline values: CDR1 MGHRA, CDR2 YSYEKL. V was shortened by 2 bases and J by 0 bases, with 8 bases between the two germline ends. The CDR3 sequence is CASSQSSLAKNIQYF. CDR3 bases: TGCGCCAGCAGCCAATCTTCTCTAGCCAAAAACATTCAGTACTTC.

V and J are TRBV6-1 and TRBJ2-7; 7 bases fit TRBD2. J lost 3 bases, V lost 0 bases, and 8 bases had no gene match. The CDR3 is 16 amino acids. The germline V gene encodes CDR1 MNHNS and CDR2 SASEGT. The CDR3 loop reads CASSEAGLGEGYEQYF. The CDR3, as DNA: TGTGCCAGCAGTGAAGCGGGACTTGGGGAGGGCTACGAGCAGTACTTC.

The J gene is TRBJ1-6, the V gene TRBV6-1; no reliable D call. Germline V CDR1 and CDR2: MNHNS, SASEGT. Trimming removed 5 bases from V and 10 bases from J, with 15 bases in between. There are 14 residues in the CDR3. The CDR3 DNA follows: TGTGCCAGCAGTCCTGTAGGCCAAGGATCACCCCTCCACTTT. This codes for CASSPVGQGSPLHF.

This clone was seen more than once but under ten times. The chain has TRBV4-1 and TRBJ1-3; 7 bases are shared with TRBD1. This CDR3 spans 17 amino acids. V gave up 2 bases and J gave up 4 bases; unmatched junction bases: 11. Germline V CDR1 and CDR2: MGHRA, YSYEKL. CDR3 loop: CASSQSGGGKRGNTIYF. Written as DNA, the CDR3 is TGCGCCAGCAGCCAAAGTGGAGGGGGCAAGAGAGGAAACACCATATATTTT.

CDR3 bases: TGTGCCAGCAGCTTGTCGACAGGGGTGGATGAAAAACTGTTTTTT. Its translation: CASSLSTGVDEKLFF. The V and J genes are TRBV7-2 and TRBJ1-4, with 8 bases identical to TRBD1. Germline V CDR1 and CDR2: SGHTA, FQGNSA. The J segment lost 6 bases and the V segment lost 3 bases, leaving 6 bases of the junction unmatched. The CDR3 is made up of 15 amino acids.

This chain connects TRBV5-4 to TRBJ2-2; D is unclear. Trimming removed 2 bases at V and 3 bases at J, with 2 bases between. There are 12 residues in the CDR3. Germline lookup yields CDR1 SGHNT and CDR2 YYREEE (reference sequence). Written as DNA, the CDR3 is TGTGCCAGCAGCTTCTACACCGGGGAGCTGTTTTTT. Protein sequence: CASSFYTGELFF.

The chain uses TRBV7-2 and TRBJ1-2, with D hard to call. Germline V gives CDR1 SGHTA, CDR2 FQGNSA. Trimming shortened V by 4 bases and J by 2 bases, and 11 bases separated the two germline ends. The CDR3 loop spans 14 amino acids. This CDR3 is CASSSNYWNYGYTF. The CDR3 DNA sequence: TGTGCCAGCAGCTCAAACTACTGGAACTATGGCTACACCTTC.

This clone showed up just a few times. The rearrangement joins TRBV6-5 to TRBJ2-7; the D is unclear. Germline CDR1 is MNHEY and CDR2 is SVGAGI. The CDR3 has 11 residues. V shed 5 bases and J shed 6 bases, with 8 bases lying between them. CDR3 DNA: TGTGCCAGCAGTGTGACTCCCGAGCAGTACTTC. It codes for CASSVTPEQYF.

This chain links TRBV7-2 with TRBJ1-2, with 9 bases that match TRBD1. J lost 4 bases, V lost 3 bases, and 9 bases had no gene match. The CDR3 length is 16 residues. The germline V gene has CDR1 SGHTA and CDR2 FQGNSA. Here the CDR3 reads CASSLHGGQGGYGYTF. The CDR3 bases are TGTGCCAGCAGCTTGCACGGGGGACAGGGTGGCTATGGCTACACCTTC. The complete variable domain, with remaining parts taken from reference TRBV7-2 and TRBJ1-2, reads GAGVSQSPSNKVTEKGKDVELRCDPISGHTALYWYRQSLGQGLEFLIYFQGNSAPDKSGLPSDRFSAERTGGSVSTLTIQRTQQEDSAVYLCASSLHGGQGGYGYTFGSGTRLTVV.

The count of this clone is one. The chain recombines TRBV28 with TRBJ2-2; D not certain. Germline assignment: CDR1 MDHEN and CDR2 SYDVKM. CDR3 length: 12 residues. The V end was cut by 1 base, the J end by 9 bases, with 6 bases between. The CDR3 sequence is CASSLLERELFF. The CDR3 DNA reads as TGTGCCAGCAGTTTATTGGAACGGGAGCTGTTTTTT.

The chain carries TRBV2 and TRBJ1-2; TRBD1 matches at 8 bases. This CDR3 spans 15 amino acids. J was trimmed by 3 bases and V by 6 bases; bases with no gene match: 9. CDR1 and CDR2 (germline): SNHLY, FYNNEI. CDR3 sequence (DNA): TGTGCCAGCAGGCCGGGCAGGGGGCATTACTATGGCTACACCTTC. It is translated as CASRPGRGHYYGYTF.

The V and J genes are TRBV6-5 and TRBJ1-2, with no clear D. V was cut by 2 bases and J by 4 bases, with 17 bases left in between. Germline assignment: CDR1 MNHEY and CDR2 SVGAGI. The CDR3 extends over 16 amino acids. The CDR3 DNA reads TGTGCCAGCAGTTACACGGGCCAGGAATACTTCTATGGCTACACCTTC. This gives the protein CASSYTGQEYFYGYTF.

This chain joins TRBV9 and TRBJ2-7; D is uncertain. The ends were cut back, 0 bases at V and 6 bases at J, with 10 bases in the middle. Germline V lookup: CDR1 SGDLS, CDR2 YYNGEE. This CDR3 has 13 residues. The CDR3 DNA reads TGTGCCAGCAGCGTAGAAGATTGGAGCGAGCAGTACTTC. Encoded protein: CASSVEDWSEQYF. The full variable domain, with the rest looked up from reference TRBV9 and TRBJ2-7, is DSGVTQTPKHLITATGQRVTLRCSPRSGDLSVYWYQQSLDQGLQFLIQYYNGEERAKGNILERFSAQQFPDLHSELNLSSLELGDSALYFCASSVEDWSEQYFGPGTRLTVT.